This record covers a single T cell receptor beta chain. Its binding antigen is unknown. No base quality values were provided; no much bigger clone lies one nucleotide off. The CDR3 regions of human TCRbeta chains were analyzed by immunosequencing. The paper's data handling went like this. Repertoire TCRs were checked for matches against a reference library of SARS-CoV-2-specific TCRs that had been generated using the MIRA antigen-specificity platform. Breadth meant the fraction of unique TCRs that were SARS-CoV-2-associated, whereas depth meant the fraction of total T cells that were SARS-CoV-2-associated. Using the MIRA data, each spike-specific TCR was assigned both to the spike region to which the TCR was reactive and to a CD4 or CD8 class. Log10-transformed breadth and depth values were compared by one-way ANOVA with Sidak's multiple comparisons tests. The clones in this table, taken by TCRdb from immuneACCESS, are in-frame only. Not every clone is retained; where verified, under half of the shortfall comes from an unresolved V gene, and the cause of the rest is unknown. V and J calls and clone size come straight from that table; D and trimming were deduced from the DNA. This sample lists 160,000 or so clones; 92% were detected once. More than 1% of the sample rests with the top ten.

Measured from the cysteine to the phenylalanine, the CDR3 is 15 residues long. The read is trimmed to its CDR3 DNA, 45 bases read in frame from base 1. Per the germline V gene, SGHRS is the CDR1 and YFSETQ is the CDR2. V and J lose 2 bases and 8 bases, and a span of 16 bases separates them. This sample was taken from a study of T cell responses to AZD1222 COVID-19 vaccine (dated by TCRdb to about 2021). In the study overall: TCR sequencing covered more than 230 trial participants: some 210 given two doses of AZD1222 and around 25 given two doses of MenACWY control vaccine. Trial participants were enrolled by age into 18-55, 56-69 and 70-plus year subgroups, with approximately 160, 26 and 62 TCR-sequenced participants respectively.

The paper's findings and limits, for the study overall: After two AZD1222 doses, spike-specific TCR breadth and depth were significantly higher than at day 0 and than in MenACWY recipients. Nearly half of unique spike-specific TCRs reportedly recognized epitopes outside regions mutated in the B.1.351 and B.1.1.7 variants. Most participants were white British and females outnumbered males, and the authors suggested that clonal diversity may have been underestimated. In the small 56-69-year group, the increase in depth fell short of significance, most likely because of low power. The vaccine-associated CD4 TCRs covered the entire spike protein, and the dominant responses fell in regions 160-218 and 743-854. No day 14 peak-response samples were available, so repertoires were characterized only after the peak T cell response. Conclusions about previously exposed vaccinees are limited because only a handful of AZD1222 recipients were SARS-CoV-2 seropositive at baseline.

Reading the label with the study, this specimen's time point is: about 28 days (+/-7) after the second vaccine dose. AZD1222 recipients given second doses at about 4 weeks or at about 12 weeks were pooled, since spike-specific TCR depth and breadth were not found to differ between the two schedules. Samples from vaccinated people were obtained from the UK trials COV001 and COV002, which included a single-blind randomized controlled phase 2/3 trial of AZD1222 (ChAdOx1 nCoV-19) in healthy adults. For TCRbeta chain sequencing, PBMC samples were collected from trial participants at day 0 and at day 28 after the second dose.

The receptor's source is an adult who received the AZD1222 COVID-19 vaccine. Sequenced here: peripheral blood, sampled 28 days after the second AZD1222 dose. The chain was built from TRBV5-1 and TRBJ1-4, with TRBD1 as a weak D call on 5 bases. The nucleotides are TGCGCCAGCAGCTTCTCCGGGACTCGGGAGGAAAAACTGTTTTTT. Protein translation: CASSFSGTREEKLFF. With the portions outside the CDR3 filled from the reference TRBV5-1 and TRBJ1-4 genes, the complete variable region becomes KAGVTQTPRYLIKTRGQQVTLSCSPISGHRSVSWYQQTPGQGLQFLFEYFSETQRNKGNFPGRFSGRQFSNSRSEMNVSTLELGDSALYLCASSFSGTREEKLFFGSGTQLSVL.